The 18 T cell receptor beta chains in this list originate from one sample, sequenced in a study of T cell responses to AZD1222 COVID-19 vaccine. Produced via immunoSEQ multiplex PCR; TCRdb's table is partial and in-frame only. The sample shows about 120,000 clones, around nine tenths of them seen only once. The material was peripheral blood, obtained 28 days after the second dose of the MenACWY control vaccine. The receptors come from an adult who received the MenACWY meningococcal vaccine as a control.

As DNA, the CDR3 is TGTGCCAGCAGCCAATTGGGGTTCGGGGAGCTGTTTTTT. Its translation is CASSQLGFGELFF. The chain employs TRBV3-1 (or the pseudogene TRBV3-2) and TRBJ2-2; no definite D call. The CDR3 contains 13 residues. The V and J ends lost 2 bases and 7 bases respectively, with 8 bases between them. CDR1 LGHDT and CDR2 YNNKEL come from the germline V gene (reference sequence).

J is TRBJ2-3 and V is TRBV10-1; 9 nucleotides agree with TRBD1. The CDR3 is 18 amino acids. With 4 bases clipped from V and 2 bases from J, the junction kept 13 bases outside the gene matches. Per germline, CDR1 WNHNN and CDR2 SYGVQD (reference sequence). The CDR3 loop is CASSGDREFRIPTDTQYF. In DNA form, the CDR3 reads TGCGCCAGCAGTGGGGACAGGGAGTTCAGGATACCCACAGATACGCAGTATTTT.

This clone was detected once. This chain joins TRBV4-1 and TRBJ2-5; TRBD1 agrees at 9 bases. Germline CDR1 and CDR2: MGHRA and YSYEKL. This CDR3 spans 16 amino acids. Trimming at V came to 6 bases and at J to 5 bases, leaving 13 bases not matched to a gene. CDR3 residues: CASSSGTGNVWETQYF. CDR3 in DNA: TGCGCCAGCAGTTCCGGGACAGGGAATGTATGGGAGACCCAGTACTTC.

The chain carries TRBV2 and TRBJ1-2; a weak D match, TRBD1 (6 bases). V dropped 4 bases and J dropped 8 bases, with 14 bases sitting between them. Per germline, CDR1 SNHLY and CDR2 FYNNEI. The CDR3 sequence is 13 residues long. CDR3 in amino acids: CASSVGSGEGYTF. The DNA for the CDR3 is TGTGCCAGCAGTGTTGGGTCAGGGGAAGGCTACACCTTC.

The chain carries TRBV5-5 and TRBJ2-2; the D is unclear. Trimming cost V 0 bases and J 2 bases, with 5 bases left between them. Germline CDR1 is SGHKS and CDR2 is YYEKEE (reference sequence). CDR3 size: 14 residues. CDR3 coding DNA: TGTGCCAGCAGCTTGGCACCAAACACCGGGGAGCTGTTTTTT. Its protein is CASSLAPNTGELFF.

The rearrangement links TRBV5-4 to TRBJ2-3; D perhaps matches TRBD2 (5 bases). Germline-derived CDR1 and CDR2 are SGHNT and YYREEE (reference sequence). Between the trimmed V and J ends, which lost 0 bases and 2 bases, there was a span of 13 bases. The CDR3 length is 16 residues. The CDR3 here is CASSLDVLDPTDTQYF. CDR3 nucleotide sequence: TGTGCCAGCAGCTTGGATGTACTAGACCCCACAGATACGCAGTATTTT. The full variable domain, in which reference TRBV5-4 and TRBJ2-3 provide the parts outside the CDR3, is ETGVTQSPTHLIKTRGQQVTLRCSSQSGHNTVSWYQQALGQGPQFIFQYYREEENGRGNFPPRFSGLQFPNYSSELNVNALELDDSALYLCASSLDVLDPTDTQYFGPGTRLTVL.

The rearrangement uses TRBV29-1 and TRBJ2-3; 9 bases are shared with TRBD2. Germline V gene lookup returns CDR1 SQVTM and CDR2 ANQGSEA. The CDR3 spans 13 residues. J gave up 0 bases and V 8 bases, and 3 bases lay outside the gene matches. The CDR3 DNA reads TGCAGCTTTAGCGGGGGTAGCACAGATACGCAGTATTTT. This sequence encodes CSFSGGSTDTQYF.

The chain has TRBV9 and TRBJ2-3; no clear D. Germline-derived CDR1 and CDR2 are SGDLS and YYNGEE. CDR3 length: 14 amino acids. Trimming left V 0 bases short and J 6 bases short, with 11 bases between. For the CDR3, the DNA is TGTGCCAGCAGCGTAGGGATGGGGTCGGATACGCAGTATTTT. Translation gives CASSVGMGSDTQYF.

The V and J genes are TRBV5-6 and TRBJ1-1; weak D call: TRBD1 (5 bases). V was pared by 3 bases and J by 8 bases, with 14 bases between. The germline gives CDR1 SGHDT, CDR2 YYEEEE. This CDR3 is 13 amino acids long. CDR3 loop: CASSWGLFSEAFF. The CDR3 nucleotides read TGTGCCAGCAGCTGGGGACTTTTTTCCGAAGCTTTCTTT.

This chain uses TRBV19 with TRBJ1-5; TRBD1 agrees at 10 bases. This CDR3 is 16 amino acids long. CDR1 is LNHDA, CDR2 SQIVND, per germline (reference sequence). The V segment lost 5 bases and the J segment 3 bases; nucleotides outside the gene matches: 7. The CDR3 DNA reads TGTGCCAGTAGTGTAAAGACAGGGGGCCCCAATCAGCCCCAGCATTTT. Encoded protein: CASSVKTGGPNQPQHF.

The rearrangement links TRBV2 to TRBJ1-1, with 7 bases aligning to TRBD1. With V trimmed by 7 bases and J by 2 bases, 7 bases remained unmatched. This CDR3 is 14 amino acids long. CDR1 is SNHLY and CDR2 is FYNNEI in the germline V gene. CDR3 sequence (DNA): TGTGCCAGCATTATCCGGGACAGAAACACTGAAGCTTTCTTT. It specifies CASIIRDRNTEAFF. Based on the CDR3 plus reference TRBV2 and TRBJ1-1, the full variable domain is EPEVTQTPSHQVTQMGQEVILRCVPISNHLYFYWYRQILGQKVEFLVSFYNNEISEKSEIFDDQFSVERPDGSNFTLKIRSTKLEDSAMYFCASIIRDRNTEAFFGQGTRLTVV.

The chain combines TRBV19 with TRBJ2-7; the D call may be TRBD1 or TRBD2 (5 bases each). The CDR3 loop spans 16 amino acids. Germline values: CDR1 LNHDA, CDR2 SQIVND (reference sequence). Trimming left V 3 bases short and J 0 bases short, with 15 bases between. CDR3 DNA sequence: TGTGCCAGTAGTATCATTGGGACCGCCAGCTCCTACGAGCAGTACGTC. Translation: CASSIIGTASSYEQYV.

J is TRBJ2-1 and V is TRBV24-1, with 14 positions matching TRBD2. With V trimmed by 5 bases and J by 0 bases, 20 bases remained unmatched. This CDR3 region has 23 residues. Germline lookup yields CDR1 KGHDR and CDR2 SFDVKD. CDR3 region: CATSAAPGTSGSSPLSSYNEQFF. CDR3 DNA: TGTGCCACCAGTGCAGCCCCCGGGACTAGCGGGAGTTCACCTCTTAGCTCCTACAATGAGCAGTTCTTC.

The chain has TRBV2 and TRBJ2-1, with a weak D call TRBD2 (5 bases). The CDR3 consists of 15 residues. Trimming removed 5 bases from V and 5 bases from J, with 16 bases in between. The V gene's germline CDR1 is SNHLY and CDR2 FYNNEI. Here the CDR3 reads CASSTDYHWDNEQFF. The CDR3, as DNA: TGTGCCAGCAGTACTGACTACCATTGGGACAATGAGCAGTTCTTC.

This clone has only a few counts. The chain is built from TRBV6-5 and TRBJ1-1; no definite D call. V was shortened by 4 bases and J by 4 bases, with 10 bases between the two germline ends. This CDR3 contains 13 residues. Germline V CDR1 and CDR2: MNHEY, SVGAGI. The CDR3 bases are TGTGCCAGCAGTTCGGCAGATAGCACTGAAGCTTTCTTT. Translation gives CASSSADSTEAFF.

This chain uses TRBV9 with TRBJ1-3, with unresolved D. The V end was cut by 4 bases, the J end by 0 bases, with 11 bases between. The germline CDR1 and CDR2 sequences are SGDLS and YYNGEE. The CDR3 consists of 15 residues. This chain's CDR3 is CASSPDVNSGNTIYF. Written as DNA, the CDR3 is TGTGCCAGCAGCCCAGACGTAAACTCTGGAAACACCATATATTTT.

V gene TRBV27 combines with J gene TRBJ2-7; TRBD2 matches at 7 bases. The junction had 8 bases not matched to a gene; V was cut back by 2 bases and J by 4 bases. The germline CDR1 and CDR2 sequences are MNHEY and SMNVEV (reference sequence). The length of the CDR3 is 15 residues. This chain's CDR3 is CASSLAGREWYEQYF. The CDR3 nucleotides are TGTGCCAGCAGTTTAGCCGGGCGGGAGTGGTACGAGCAGTACTTC.

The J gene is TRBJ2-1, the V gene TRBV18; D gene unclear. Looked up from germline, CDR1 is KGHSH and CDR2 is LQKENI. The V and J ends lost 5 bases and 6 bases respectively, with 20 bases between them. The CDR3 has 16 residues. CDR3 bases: TGTGCCAGCTCAACCCTCTTACAAGGGTTCTCCAATGAGCAGTTCTTC. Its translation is CASSTLLQGFSNEQFF.